This T cell receptor (beta chain) stems from a study of T cells expressing NK-cell markers. Study-level information: Sorted CD3+CD56+NKG2C+, CD3+CD56+NKG2C- and CD3+CD56-NKG2C+ T-cell subsets were beta-chain profiled.

For TCR beta, cDNA was produced by 5'RACE template switching with UMIs. For each CDR3 protein, TCRdb gives one entry from its re-call of the 5' RACE reads, without DNA. Listed are fewer than 200,000 distinct CDR3 sequences; under 20% falls within the top ten. A word on this clonotype: What it recognizes is unknown.

Study outcomes and limitations: The contribution of dominant NKG2C+ clonotypes to CD8+ T cells in a handful of donors was roughly 1.0-7.5%. These clonotypes, the leaders elsewhere, also led the CD3+CD56-NKG2C+ fraction in a few donors.

The germline gives CDR1 DFQATT, CDR2 SNEGSKA (reference sequence). This CDR3 spans 12 amino acids. V usage is TRBV20-1 and J usage is TRBJ1-2; with no DNA, the TCRdb D assignment of TRBD1 cannot be verified. The sequencing input was blood T cells: a sorted CD56 or NKG2C T cell subset, CD4+ or CD8+ T cells, or bulk PBMC T cells (not recorded which). The origin of this receptor is a woman aged 18-70 years in good health. The CDR3 spells CSAYGQGGGYTF.